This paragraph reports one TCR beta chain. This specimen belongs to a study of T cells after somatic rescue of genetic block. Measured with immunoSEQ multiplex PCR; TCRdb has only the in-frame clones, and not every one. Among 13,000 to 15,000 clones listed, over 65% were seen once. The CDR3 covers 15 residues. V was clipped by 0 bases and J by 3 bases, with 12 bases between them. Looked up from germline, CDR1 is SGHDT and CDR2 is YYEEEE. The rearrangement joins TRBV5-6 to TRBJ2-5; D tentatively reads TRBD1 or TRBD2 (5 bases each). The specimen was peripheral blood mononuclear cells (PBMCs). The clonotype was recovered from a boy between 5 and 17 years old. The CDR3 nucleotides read TGTGCCAGCAGCTTGGAATGGGGGAGTAAAGAGACCCAGTACTTC. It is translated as CASSLEWGSKETQYF.